The 8 T cell receptor beta chains reported below all come from one sample, sequenced in a study of CD8 T cells in Susac syndrome. After extraction with the RNeasy kit, roughly 0.45 to 1 ug of the RNA was reverse transcribed using random hexamers. TCRdb fed the immunoSEQ multiplex PCR reads into MiXCR, producing one record per CDR3 protein. The sample consists of 150,000 to 200,000 distinct CDR3 sequences, about 93% of them appearing once. Sequenced input: CD4+ T cells from PBMCs. The source of these receptors is a human donor in good health.

This chain connects TRBV28 to TRBJ1-1, with a tentative D call TRBD1 (6 bases). The germline CDR1 and CDR2 sequences are MDHEN and SYDVKM. The V and J ends lost 7 bases and 5 bases respectively, with 11 bases between them. The CDR3 extends over 12 amino acids. The CDR3 loop reads CASKRQETEAFF. CDR3 sequence (DNA): TGTGCCAGCAAAAGACAGGAGACTGAAGCTTTCTTT.

The rearrangement links TRBV6-5 to TRBJ1-6; D is unresolved. CDR3 length: 14 amino acids. Germline V gene sequence: CDR1 MNHEY, CDR2 SVGAGI. Trimming removed 6 bases at V and 5 bases at J, with 11 bases between. The CDR3 nucleotides read TGTGCCAGCAGCCTAGAAAGGGATAATTCACCCCTCCACTTT. Protein sequence: CASSLERDNSPLHF.

The rearrangement links TRBV11-2 to TRBJ1-6, with D unclear. V shed 2 bases and J shed 9 bases, with 5 bases lying between them. Germline V CDR1 and CDR2: SGHAT, FQNNGV. This CDR3 contains 12 residues. The CDR3 region is CASSLYGSPLHF. Here the CDR3 DNA reads TGTGCCAGCAGCTTATATGGTTCACCCCTCCACTTT.

This clonotype appeared a single time. The chain has TRBV12-3 or TRBV12-4 and TRBJ2-1, with D perhaps matching TRBD2 (6 bases). The CDR3 has 14 amino acids. The germline V and J ends were trimmed by 5 bases and 4 bases, with 12 bases remaining between them. CDR3 nucleotides: TGTGCCAGCAGTGTAACCGGGAGATACAATGAGCAGTTCTTC. Protein sequence: CASSVTGRYNEQFF.

This rearrangement joins TRBV12-3 or TRBV12-4 to TRBJ1-1; D uncertain. Trimming took 6 bases from V and 5 from J, leaving 10 bases between them. There are 12 residues in the CDR3. CDR3 region: CASRLSQTEAFF. The CDR3 DNA reads TGTGCCAGCAGATTATCACAGACTGAAGCTTTCTTT.

This chain uses TRBV12-3 or TRBV12-4 with TRBJ2-7, with D perhaps given as TRBD1 or TRBD2 (6 bases each). CDR3 size: 15 residues. The germline V and J ends were trimmed by 3 bases and 4 bases, with 16 bases remaining between them. The CDR3 spells CASSFGSGGRYEQYF. The CDR3 coding sequence is TGTGCCAGCAGTTTCGGGTCTGGGGGGCGGTACGAGCAGTACTTC.

The rearrangement uses TRBV7-3 and TRBJ2-1; unclear D gene. CDR3 length: 16 residues. Trimming removed 1 base at V and 7 bases at J, with 17 bases between. Germline V gene data show CDR1 as SGHTA and CDR2 as FQGTGA. Here the CDR3 reads CASSLNSAGSGNEQFF. The DNA of the CDR3 is TGTGCCAGCAGCTTAAACAGCGCAGGAAGTGGGAATGAGCAGTTCTTC.

The chain employs TRBV18 and TRBJ2-2; D is undetermined. This CDR3 is built from 14 residues. Germline V gene data show CDR1 as KGHSH and CDR2 as LQKENI. Trimming took off 3 bases at V and 8 bases at J, with 13 bases between the two ends. CDR3 in amino acids: CASSPDEWEGELFF. The DNA of the CDR3 is TGTGCCAGCTCACCGGACGAGTGGGAAGGGGAGCTGTTTTTT.